The clone carrying this T cell receptor beta chain was counted a single time. This sample is drawn from a study of control samples from healthy donors and cancer patients. Only in-frame clones appear in the TCRdb table, and some are missing; sequencing was by immunoSEQ multiplex PCR. Among 120,000 or so clones listed, almost 95% were seen once. The CDR3 totals 13 residues. The V gene's germline CDR1 is LNHDA and CDR2 SQIVND (reference sequence). The V and J ends lost 4 bases and 10 bases, in that order; junction bases with no gene match: 9. The clonotype was recovered from a man older than 75 with head and neck cancer. Sequenced input: PBMCs. This chain links TRBV19 with TRBJ1-1; 7 bases map to TRBD1. This chain's CDR3 is CASSTPTGSRAFF. The CDR3 coding sequence is TGTGCCAGTAGTACCCCGACAGGGTCGCGAGCTTTCTTT.